Below, one T cell receptor beta chain is given with its context. Its antigen remains unidentified. No clone much larger than this one lies a single base away; base qualities are absent. This sample is part of a study of OX40 agonist ivuxolimab in advanced cancers. For the study in its entirety: Ivuxolimab, which targeted the costimulatory receptor OX40 (CD134), was an agonistic, fully human IgG2 monoclonal antibody. Intravenous ivuxolimab was administered to patients every 2 weeks at six dose levels: 0.01, 0.1, 0.3, 1.5, 3 and 10 mg/kg. Of the 50 or so patients in dose escalation, 19 had hepatocellular carcinoma, around 15 had melanoma, 9 had renal cell carcinoma and 9 had head and neck cancer. In the dose-escalation cohort, about four fifths of patients were male, and the mean age was 60 years with a range of roughly 23 to 79. Prior anti-PD-1, anti-PD-L1 or anti-CTLA-4 therapy was permitted, and checkpoint inhibitors had been received by approximately 39% of dose-escalation patients. Partial responses occurred in three dose-escalation patients, of whom one had hepatocellular carcinoma and two had cutaneous melanoma. Peripheral TCRbeta sequencing was intended to test whether TCR sequence diversity was altered and clonal T-cell expansion was caused by ivuxolimab. The monotherapy dose-escalation portion (N of about 57 patients) of the phase I ivuxolimab trial is reported in the paper.

Patients with autoimmune disease history or receiving systemic immunosuppression were excluded from the trial. In every dose cohort, peripheral blood was drawn for TCR sequencing at baseline, cycle 4 day 1, and cycle 7 day 1. Samples were obtained from an open-label, multicenter, first-in-human phase I dose-escalation trial of ivuxolimab. Adults with locally advanced or metastatic melanoma, renal cell, hepatocellular, or head and neck squamous cell carcinoma were enrolled in the trial. CD4+ and CD8+ T cells were sorted separately from peripheral blood before TCR sequencing. Genomic DNA was extracted from sorted cells for sequencing of the TCRbeta CDR3 region. TCRbeta CDR3 regions were sequenced using the immunoSEQ Assay. The source is immuneACCESS, and TCRdb retained only in-frame sequences with V and J called. Part of the clones is not carried over; for the studies checked, unresolved V genes explain less than half of this, and the remainder is unexplained. This sample is represented by fewer than 50,000 clones; over 75% of them were singletons. The ten largest clonotypes hold 2% to 3% of the sample.

The paper's findings and limits, for the study overall: In the 0.1-3.0 mg/kg groups, partial responders were among the patients with the lowest normalized peripheral clonal expansion, particularly in CD8+ T cells. The antigen specificity of the peripheral T cells that underwent clonal expansion was not determined. At doses of 0.1 to 3.0 mg/kg, clonal expansion of both CD4+ and CD8+ blood T cells was observed from baseline to week 6. After ivuxolimab, expanded clones were on average more numerous among CD8+ T cells than among CD4+ T cells. Low levels of normalized T-cell clonal expansion were also seen in some patients who did not respond.

The sequencing used CD4+ or CD8+ T cells sorted from blood, collected in a trial of the OX40 agonist ivuxolimab. The TCR was taken from an adult with an advanced solid tumor such as melanoma, head and neck, liver or kidney cancer.

The DNA sequence follows: TGTGCCAGCAGCTTTGGACCGTCAAGCAGTGAGCAGTTCTTC. Its translation reads: CASSFGPSSSEQFF. The V and J genes are TRBV7-3 and TRBJ2-1, with the D gene not clear enough to name. The cysteine opens and the phenylalanine closes a CDR3 of 14 amino acids. Only the CDR3 portion is preserved as DNA: 42 bases, with reading frame beginning at the first base. Looking up the germline V gene yields CDR1 SGHTA and CDR2 FQGTGA. The V and J ends are trimmed by 3 bases and 9 bases, leaving 15 bases between them.